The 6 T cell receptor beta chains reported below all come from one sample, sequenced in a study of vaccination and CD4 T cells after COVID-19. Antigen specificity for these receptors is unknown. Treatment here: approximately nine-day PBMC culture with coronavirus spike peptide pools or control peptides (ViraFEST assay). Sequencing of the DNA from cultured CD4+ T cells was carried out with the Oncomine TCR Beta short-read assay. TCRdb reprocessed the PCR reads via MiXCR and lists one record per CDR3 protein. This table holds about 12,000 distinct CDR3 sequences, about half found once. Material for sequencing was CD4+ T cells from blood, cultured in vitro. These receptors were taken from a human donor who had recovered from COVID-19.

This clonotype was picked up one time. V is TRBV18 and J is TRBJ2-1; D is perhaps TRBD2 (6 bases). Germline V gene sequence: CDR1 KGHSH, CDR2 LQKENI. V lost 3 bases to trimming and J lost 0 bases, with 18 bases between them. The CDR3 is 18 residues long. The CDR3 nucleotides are TGTGCCAGCTCACCTCGCTACCGAGACGGGAGCTCCTACAATGAGCAGTTCTTC. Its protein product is CASSPRYRDGSSYNEQFF.

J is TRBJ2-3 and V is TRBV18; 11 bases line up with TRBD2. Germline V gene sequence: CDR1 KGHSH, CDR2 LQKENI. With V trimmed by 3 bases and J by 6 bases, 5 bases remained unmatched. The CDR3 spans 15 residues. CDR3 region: CASSPTSGMSDTQYF. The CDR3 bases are TGTGCCAGCTCACCGACTAGCGGGATGTCCGATACGCAGTATTTT. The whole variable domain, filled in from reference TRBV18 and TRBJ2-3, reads NAGVMQNPRHLVRRRGQEARLRCSPMKGHSHVYWYRQLPEEGLKFMVYLQKENIIDESGMPKERFSAEFPKEGPSILRIQQVVRGDSAAYFCASSPTSGMSDTQYFGPGTRLTVL.

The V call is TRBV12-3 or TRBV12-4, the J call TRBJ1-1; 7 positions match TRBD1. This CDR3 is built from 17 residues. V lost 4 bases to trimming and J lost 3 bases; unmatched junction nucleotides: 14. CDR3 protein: CASSSYRGPTSDTEAFF. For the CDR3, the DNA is TGTGCCAGCAGTTCCTACAGGGGCCCGACGTCGGACACTGAAGCTTTCTTT.

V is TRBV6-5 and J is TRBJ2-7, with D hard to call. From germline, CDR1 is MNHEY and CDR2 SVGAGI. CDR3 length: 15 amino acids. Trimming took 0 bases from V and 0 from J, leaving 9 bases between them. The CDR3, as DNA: TGTGCCAGCAGTTACTCGATGACTTTCTCCTACGAGCAGTACTTC. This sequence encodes CASSYSMTFSYEQYF.

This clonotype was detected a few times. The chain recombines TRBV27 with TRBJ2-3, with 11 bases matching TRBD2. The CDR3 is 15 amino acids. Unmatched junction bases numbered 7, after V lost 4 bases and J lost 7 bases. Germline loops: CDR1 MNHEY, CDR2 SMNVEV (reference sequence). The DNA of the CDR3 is TGTGCCAGCAGTTCCCCCACTAGCGGGAGACATACGCAGTATTTT. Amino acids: CASSSPTSGRHTQYF.

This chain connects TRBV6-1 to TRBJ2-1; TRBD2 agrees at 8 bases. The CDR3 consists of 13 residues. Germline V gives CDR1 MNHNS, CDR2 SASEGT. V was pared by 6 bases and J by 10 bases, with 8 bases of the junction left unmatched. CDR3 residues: CASRKWTSQEQFF. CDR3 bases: TGTGCCAGCAGGAAGTGGACTAGCCAGGAGCAGTTCTTC.